This T cell receptor beta chain was retrieved from a study of Graves' ophthalmopathy and Graves' hyperthyroidism. The authors amplified TCR beta CDR3 regions, and they did so from RNA transcripts for repertoire sequencing. An initial RT-PCR round employing HTBI primers preceded a second-round multiplex PCR. TCRdb processed the multiplex PCR reads anew with MiXCR; each CDR3 protein has one entry. The sample consists of 740,000 or so distinct CDR3 sequences, approximately 40% of them appearing once. This clonotype was observed many times. What it binds is unknown. Exclusion covered patients with other autoimmune diseases or uncontrolled infections (as well as pregnancy or lactation). The CDR3 has 12 residues. Losses at the gene ends were 7 bases for V and 8 bases for J; bases not matched to a gene: 8. The germline CDR1 and CDR2 sequences are SQVTM and ANQGSEA. Points from the study as a whole: Sensitivity of around 67% and specificity of 72% to 85% were achieved by the model that predicted ophthalmopathy progression. Thyroid clonotypes that were expanded above 0.001 frequency mostly also appeared in blood.

Material for sequencing was peripheral blood. The V call is TRBV29-1, the J call TRBJ1-2; 9 bases are a match to TRBD1. The TCR sequence derives from an adult man with Graves' ophthalmopathy. CDR3 sequence reads: CSADTGGRGYTF. The CDR3 nucleotides read TGCAGCGCCGATACAGGGGGCCGAGGCTACACCTTC.